The 5 T cell receptor beta chains below were found in one sample sequenced in a study of cytomegalovirus exposure and HLA in healthy donors. Amplification used 60 Vbeta primers and 13 Jbeta primers. TCRdb keeps only in-frame clones here, not all; method: immunoSEQ multiplex PCR. The sample contains about 220,000 clones, over 70% of which appear only once. Sample: PBMCs. Source of these receptors: a boy aged 2-9 years in good health and CMV-seronegative.

The V call is TRBV7-3, the J call TRBJ2-3; 8 bases map to TRBD2. V was pared by 4 bases and J by 9 bases, with 18 bases of the junction left unmatched. The CDR3 runs to 17 residues. Germline values: CDR1 SGHTA, CDR2 FQGTGA. CDR3 in amino acids: CASSSGTASGQRETQYF. The CDR3 region has the DNA TGTGCCAGCAGCTCCGGAACGGCTAGCGGGCAACGGGAGACGCAGTATTTT.

The chain uses TRBV4-1 and TRBJ2-2, with TRBD1 as a possible D gene (6 bases). Germline values: CDR1 MGHRA, CDR2 YSYEKL. Trimming shortened V by 5 bases and J by 6 bases, and 16 bases separated the two germline ends. This CDR3 is 15 amino acids long. CDR3 amino acids: CASSAGYRAPGELFF. DNA for the CDR3: TGCGCCAGCAGCGCCGGATACAGGGCCCCCGGGGAGCTGTTTTTT.

The CDR3 loop reads CASSLQPASDRGLGGEAFF. The CDR3 DNA is TGTGCCAGCAGCCTCCAACCCGCGTCGGACAGGGGTTTGGGGGGGGAGGCTTTCTTT. V gene TRBV4-2 combines with J gene TRBJ1-1; 9 bases agree with TRBD1. CDR1 is LGHNA and CDR2 is YNFKEQ in the germline V gene. Trimming cost V 4 bases and J 11 bases; bases outside gene matches: 26. The CDR3 is 19 residues long.

The rearrangement joins TRBV27 to TRBJ2-5; perhaps TRBD2 as D (6 bases). The J call may be wrong; the DNA end is better matched by TRBJ2-7. Germline lookup yields CDR1 MNHEY and CDR2 SMNVEV (reference sequence). This CDR3 is 14 amino acids long. Here the CDR3 reads CASSLFGGAYEQYF. The CDR3 DNA follows: TGTGCCAGCAGTTTATTTGGAGGGGCCTACGAGCAGTACTTC.

The CDR3, as DNA: TGTGCCAGCGGCGGAACGAACACTGAAGCTTTCTTT. The encoded protein is CASGGTNTEAFF. J is TRBJ1-1 and V is TRBV25-1; D is undetermined. Germline CDR1 MGHDK, CDR2 SYGVNS. CDR3 size: 12 residues. Trimming took 8 bases from V and 1 from J, leaving 8 bases between them.